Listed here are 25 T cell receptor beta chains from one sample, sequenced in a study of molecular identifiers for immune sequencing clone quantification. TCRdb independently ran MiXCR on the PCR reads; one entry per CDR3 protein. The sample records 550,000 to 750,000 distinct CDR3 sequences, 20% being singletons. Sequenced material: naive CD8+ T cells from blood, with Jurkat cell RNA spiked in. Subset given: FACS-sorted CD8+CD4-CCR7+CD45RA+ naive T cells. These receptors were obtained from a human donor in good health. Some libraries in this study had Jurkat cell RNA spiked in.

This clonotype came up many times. CDR3 DNA: TGTGCCAGCAGCACAAGACAGGGCTACATCGAGCAGTTCTTC. As protein: CASSTRQGYIEQFF. The genes are TRBV11-2 and TRBJ2-1, with TRBD1 identical over 7 bases. With V trimmed by 5 bases and J by 10 bases, 11 bases remained unmatched. The CDR3 is 14 amino acids. The germline CDR1 and CDR2 sequences are SGHAT and FQNNGV.

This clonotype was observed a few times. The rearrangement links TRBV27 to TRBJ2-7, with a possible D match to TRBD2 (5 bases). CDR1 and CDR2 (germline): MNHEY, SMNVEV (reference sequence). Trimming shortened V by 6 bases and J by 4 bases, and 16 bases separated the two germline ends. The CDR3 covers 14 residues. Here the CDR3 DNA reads TGTGCCAGCAGGCCGGGCCAGTCGGGGTACGAGCAGTACTTC. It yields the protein CASRPGQSGYEQYF.

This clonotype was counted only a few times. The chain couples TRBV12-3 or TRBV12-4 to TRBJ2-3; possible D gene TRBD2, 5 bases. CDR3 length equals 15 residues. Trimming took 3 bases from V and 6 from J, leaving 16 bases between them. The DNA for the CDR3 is TGTGCCAGCAGTTTCATTAGCGAGGAGCCTGATACGCAGTATTTT. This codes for CASSFISEEPDTQYF.

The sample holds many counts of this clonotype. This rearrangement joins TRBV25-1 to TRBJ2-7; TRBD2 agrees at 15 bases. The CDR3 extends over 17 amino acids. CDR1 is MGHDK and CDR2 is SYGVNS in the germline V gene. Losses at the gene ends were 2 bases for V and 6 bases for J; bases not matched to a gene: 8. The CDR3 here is CASSEGTSGGPWGEQYF. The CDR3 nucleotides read TGTGCCAGCAGTGAAGGGACTAGCGGGGGGCCCTGGGGCGAGCAGTACTTC.

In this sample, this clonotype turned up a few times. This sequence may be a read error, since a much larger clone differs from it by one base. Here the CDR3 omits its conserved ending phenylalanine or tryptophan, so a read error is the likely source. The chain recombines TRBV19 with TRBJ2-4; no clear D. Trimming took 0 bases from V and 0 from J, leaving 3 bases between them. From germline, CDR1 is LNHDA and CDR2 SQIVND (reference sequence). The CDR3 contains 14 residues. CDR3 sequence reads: CASSIDIAKNIQYL. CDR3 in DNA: TGTGCCAGTAGTATAGACATAGCCAAAAACATTCAGTACCTC.

CDR3 in amino acids: CASSSGTGPQYEQYF. The CDR3 DNA follows: TGTGCCAGCAGCTCTGGAACCGGGCCACAATACGAGCAGTACTTC. This chain joins TRBV7-2 and TRBJ2-7; D remains ambiguous. Trimming removed 4 bases at V and 4 bases at J, with 17 bases between. Germline V gene data show CDR1 as SGHTA and CDR2 as FQGNSA. This CDR3 has 15 amino acids.

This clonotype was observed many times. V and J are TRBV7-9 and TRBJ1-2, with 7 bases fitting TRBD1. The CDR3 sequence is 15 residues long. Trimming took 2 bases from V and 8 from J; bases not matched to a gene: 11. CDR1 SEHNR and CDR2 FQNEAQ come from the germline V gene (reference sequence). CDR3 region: CASSLFPYRGGGYTF. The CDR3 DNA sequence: TGTGCCAGCAGCTTATTCCCTTACAGGGGAGGCGGCTACACCTTC. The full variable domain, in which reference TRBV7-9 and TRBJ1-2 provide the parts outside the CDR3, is DTGVSQNPRHKITKRGQNVTFRCDPISEHNRLYWYRQTLGQGPEFLTYFQNEAQLEKSRLLSDRFSAERPKGSFSTLEIQRTEQGDSAMYLCASSLFPYRGGGYTFGSGTRLTVV.

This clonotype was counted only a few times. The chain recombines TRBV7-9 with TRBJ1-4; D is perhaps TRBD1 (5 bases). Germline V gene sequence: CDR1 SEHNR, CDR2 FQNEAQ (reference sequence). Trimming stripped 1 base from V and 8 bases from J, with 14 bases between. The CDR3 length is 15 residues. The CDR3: CASSLDEGDREKLFF. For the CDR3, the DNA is TGTGCCAGCAGCTTAGACGAAGGGGATCGGGAAAAACTGTTTTTT.

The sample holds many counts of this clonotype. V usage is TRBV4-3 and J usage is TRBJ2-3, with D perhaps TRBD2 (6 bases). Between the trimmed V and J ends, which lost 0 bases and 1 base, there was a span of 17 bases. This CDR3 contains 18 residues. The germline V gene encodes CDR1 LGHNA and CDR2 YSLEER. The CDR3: CASSQDRSGWRGTDTQYF. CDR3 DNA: TGCGCCAGCAGCCAAGATCGATCAGGGTGGAGGGGCACAGATACGCAGTATTTT.

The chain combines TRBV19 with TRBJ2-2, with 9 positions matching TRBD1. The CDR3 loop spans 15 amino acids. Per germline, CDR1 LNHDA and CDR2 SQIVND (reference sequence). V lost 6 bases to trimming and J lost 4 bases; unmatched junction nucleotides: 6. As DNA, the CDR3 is TGTGCCAGTAGCCCCTGGGACAGGGTCACCGGGGAGCTGTTTTTT. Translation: CASSPWDRVTGELFF.

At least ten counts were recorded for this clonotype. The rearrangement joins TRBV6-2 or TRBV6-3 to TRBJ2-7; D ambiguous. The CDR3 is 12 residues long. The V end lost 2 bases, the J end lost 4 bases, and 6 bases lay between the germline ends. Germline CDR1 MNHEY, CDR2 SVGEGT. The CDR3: CASSYLEYEQYF. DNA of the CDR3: TGTGCCAGCAGTTACCTAGAGTACGAGCAGTACTTC.

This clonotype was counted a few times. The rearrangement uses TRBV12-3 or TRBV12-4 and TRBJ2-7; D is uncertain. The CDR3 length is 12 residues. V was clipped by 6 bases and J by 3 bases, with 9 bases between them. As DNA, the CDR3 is TGTGCCAGCAGATTAAAGGGCTACGAGCAGTACTTC. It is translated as CASRLKGYEQYF.

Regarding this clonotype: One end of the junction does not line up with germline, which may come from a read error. Here the CDR3 DNA reads TGTGCCATCACCGACAAAGAGGGCTCCTGCGAGCAGTACTTC. Protein product: CAITDKEGSCEQYF. The gene calls are TRBV10-3 and TRBJ2-7; maybe TRBD2 (5 bases). The CDR3 has 14 amino acids. The germline V gene encodes CDR1 ENHRY and CDR2 SYGVKD.

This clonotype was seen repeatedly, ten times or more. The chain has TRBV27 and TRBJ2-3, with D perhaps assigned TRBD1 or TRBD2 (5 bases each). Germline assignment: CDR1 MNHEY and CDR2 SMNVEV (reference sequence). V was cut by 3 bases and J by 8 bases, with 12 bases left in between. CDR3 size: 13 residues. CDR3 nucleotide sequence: TGTGCCAGCAGTTTGGGGACGGTTGGTACGCAGTATTTT. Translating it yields CASSLGTVGTQYF.

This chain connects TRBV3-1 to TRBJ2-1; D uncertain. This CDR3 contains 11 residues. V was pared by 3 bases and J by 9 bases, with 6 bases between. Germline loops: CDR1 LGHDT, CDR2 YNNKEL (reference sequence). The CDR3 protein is CASSHLGEQFF. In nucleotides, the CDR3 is TGTGCCAGCAGCCATTTAGGTGAGCAGTTCTTC.

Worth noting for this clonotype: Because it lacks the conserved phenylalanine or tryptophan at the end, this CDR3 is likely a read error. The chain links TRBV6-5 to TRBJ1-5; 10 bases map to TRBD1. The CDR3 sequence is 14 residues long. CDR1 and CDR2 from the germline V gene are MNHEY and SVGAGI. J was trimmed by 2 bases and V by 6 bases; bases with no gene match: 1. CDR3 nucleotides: TGTGCCAGCAGCGGGACAGGGGGCAATCAGCCCCAGCATCTT. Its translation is CASSGTGGNQPQHL.

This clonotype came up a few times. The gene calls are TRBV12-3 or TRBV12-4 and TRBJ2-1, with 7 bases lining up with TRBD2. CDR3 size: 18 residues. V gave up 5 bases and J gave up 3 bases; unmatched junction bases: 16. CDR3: CASSLPFGASGDYNEQFF. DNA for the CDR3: TGTGCCAGCAGTCTCCCCTTTGGGGCTAGCGGAGACTACAATGAGCAGTTCTTC.

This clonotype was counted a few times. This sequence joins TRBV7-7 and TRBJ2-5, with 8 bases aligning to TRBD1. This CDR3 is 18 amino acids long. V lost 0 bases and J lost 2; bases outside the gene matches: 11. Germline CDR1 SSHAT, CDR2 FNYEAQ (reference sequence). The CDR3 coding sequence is TGTGCCAGCAGCTTAGCCCCCTGGACAGGGTTGAAACAAGAGACCCAGTACTTC. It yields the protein CASSLAPWTGLKQETQYF. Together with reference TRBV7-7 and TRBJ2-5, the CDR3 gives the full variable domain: GAGVSQSPRYKVTKRGQDVTLRCDPISSHATLYWYQQALGQGPEFLTYFNYEAQPDKSGLPSDRFSAERPEGSISTLTIQRTEQRDSAMYRCASSLAPWTGLKQETQYFGPGTRLLVL.

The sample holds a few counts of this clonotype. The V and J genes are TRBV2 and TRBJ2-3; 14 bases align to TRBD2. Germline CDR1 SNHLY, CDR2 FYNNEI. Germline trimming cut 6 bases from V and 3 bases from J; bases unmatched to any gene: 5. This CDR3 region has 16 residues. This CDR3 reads CASRGGLAGATDTQYF. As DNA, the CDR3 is TGTGCCAGCAGAGGGGGACTAGCGGGAGCAACAGATACGCAGTATTTT.

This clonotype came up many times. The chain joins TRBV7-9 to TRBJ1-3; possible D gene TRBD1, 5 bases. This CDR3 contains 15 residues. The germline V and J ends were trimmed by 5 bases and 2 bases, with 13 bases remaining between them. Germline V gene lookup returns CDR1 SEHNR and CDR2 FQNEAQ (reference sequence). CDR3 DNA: TGTGCCAGCAGCCTGGACGGGGCTGCTGGAAACACCATATATTTT. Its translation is CASSLDGAAGNTIYF.

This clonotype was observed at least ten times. CDR3 sequence reads: CASSLEGAEEYSNQPQHF. CDR3 coding DNA: TGTGCCAGCAGTTTAGAGGGGGCAGAAGAATATAGCAATCAGCCCCAGCATTTT. V is TRBV12-3 or TRBV12-4 and J is TRBJ1-5, with 7 bases aligning to TRBD1. J gave up 0 bases and V 1 base, and 9 bases lay outside the gene matches. The CDR3 has 18 residues.

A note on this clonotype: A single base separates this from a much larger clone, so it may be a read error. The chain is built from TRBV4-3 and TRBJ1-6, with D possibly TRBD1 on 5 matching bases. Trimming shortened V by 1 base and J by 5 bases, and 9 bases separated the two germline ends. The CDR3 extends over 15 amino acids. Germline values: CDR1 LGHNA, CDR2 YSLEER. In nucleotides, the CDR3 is TGCGCCAGCAGCCAAGTACAGGCCGATAATTCACCCCTCCACTTT. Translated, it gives CASSQVQADNSPLHF.

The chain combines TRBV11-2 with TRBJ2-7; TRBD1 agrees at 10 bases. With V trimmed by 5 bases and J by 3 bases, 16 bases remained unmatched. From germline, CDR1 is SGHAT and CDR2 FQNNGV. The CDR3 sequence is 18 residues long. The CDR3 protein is CASSLNHLIRDRGYEQYF. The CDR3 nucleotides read TGTGCCAGCAGCCTAAACCATTTAATCCGGGACAGGGGCTACGAGCAGTACTTC.

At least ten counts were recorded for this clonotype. The CDR3 spells CASSPSSTGGQPQHF. The CDR3 DNA reads TGCGCCAGCAGCCCCAGCTCTACTGGCGGTCAGCCCCAGCATTTT. This chain joins TRBV4-1 and TRBJ1-5; no firm D call. Germline-derived CDR1 and CDR2 are MGHRA and YSYEKL. Trimming took off 4 bases at V and 6 bases at J, with 16 bases between the two ends. This CDR3 is 15 amino acids long.

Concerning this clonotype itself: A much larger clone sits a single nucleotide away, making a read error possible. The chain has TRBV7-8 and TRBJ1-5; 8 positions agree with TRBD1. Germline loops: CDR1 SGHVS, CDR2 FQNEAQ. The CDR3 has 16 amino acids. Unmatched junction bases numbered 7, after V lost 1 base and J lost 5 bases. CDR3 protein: CASSLEGQAYYQPQHF. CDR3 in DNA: TGTGCCAGCAGCTTAGAGGGACAGGCGTACTATCAGCCCCAGCATTTT.